Listed here are 17 T cell receptor beta chains from one sample, sequenced in a study of blood T cell repertoires in COVID-19. The method was immunoSEQ multiplex PCR; TCRdb's version includes in-frame clones alone and lacks a portion of them. Seen here are 65,000 to 95,000 clones, 88% observed once, and the top ten hold around 2.5%. Sequenced: peripheral blood. Receptors were obtained from a man aged 65 to 79 with active or convalescent COVID-19.

The chain is built from TRBV6-2 or TRBV6-3 and TRBJ2-1, with 7 bases that match TRBD2. This CDR3 is built from 12 residues. V lost 0 bases to trimming and J lost 14 bases; unmatched junction nucleotides: 4. Per the germline V gene, CDR1 is MNHEY and CDR2 is SVGEGT. The CDR3, as DNA: TGTGCCAGCAGTTACTCTCAAGCGGGGAAGTTCTTC. This codes for CASSYSQAGKFF.

V and J are TRBV6-5 and TRBJ2-5; D is unclear. The CDR3 runs to 13 residues. The ends were cut back, 3 bases at V and 7 bases at J, with 12 bases in the middle. Germline V gene lookup returns CDR1 MNHEY and CDR2 SVGAGI. The CDR3 nucleotides read TGTGCCAGCAGTTATTACAGTCCAGGGACCCAGTACTTC. Its protein product is CASSYYSPGTQYF.

The chain uses TRBV3-1 (or the pseudogene TRBV3-2) and TRBJ1-1, with TRBD1 matching over 7 bases. Germline CDR1 is LGHDT and CDR2 is YNNKEL (reference sequence). The length of the CDR3 is 13 residues. V was pared by 5 bases and J by 11 bases, with 11 bases of the junction left unmatched. The CDR3 reads CASSDTGASVAFF. The CDR3 nucleotides are TGTGCCAGCAGCGATACAGGGGCGTCTGTGGCTTTCTTT.

This sequence joins TRBV11-2 and TRBJ2-3; 7 bases agree with TRBD1. The CDR3 is made up of 16 amino acids. Per the germline V gene, CDR1 is SGHAT and CDR2 is FQNNGV. The J segment lost 3 bases and the V segment lost 5 bases, leaving 11 bases of the junction unmatched. In DNA, the CDR3 is TGTGCCAGCAGCCAACAACTTGACAGGGTGACAGATACGCAGTATTTT. This gives the protein CASSQQLDRVTDTQYF.

This chain connects TRBV10-3 to TRBJ1-1; no clear D. Germline V gene sequence: CDR1 ENHRY, CDR2 SYGVKD. The CDR3 consists of 13 residues. Trimming removed 4 bases from V and 1 base from J, with 7 bases in between. In DNA form, the CDR3 reads TGTGCCATCAGTGCGAACAAGAACACTGAAGCTTTCTTT. Amino acid sequence: CAISANKNTEAFF.

The chain combines TRBV11-2 with TRBJ1-6, with 7 bases fitting TRBD1. This CDR3 has 15 amino acids. The germline V gene encodes CDR1 SGHAT and CDR2 FQNNGV. Trimming removed 5 bases from V and 6 bases from J; junction bases left unmatched: 7. The CDR3 nucleotides are TGTGCCAGCAGCCCAGAGGGACAGCGTAATTCACCCCTCCACTTT. Its translation is CASSPEGQRNSPLHF.

The rearrangement joins TRBV6-1 to TRBJ1-2; 7 nucleotides align to TRBD1. Losses at the gene ends were 3 bases for V and 8 bases for J; bases not matched to a gene: 6. From germline, CDR1 is MNHNS and CDR2 SASEGT. The CDR3 spans 13 residues. The CDR3 loop reads CASSELQGDGYTF. CDR3 in DNA: TGTGCCAGCAGTGAGCTCCAGGGGGACGGCTACACCTTC.

The chain has TRBV6-5 and TRBJ1-2; TRBD1 might be the D (5 bases). Germline-derived CDR1 and CDR2 are MNHEY and SVGAGI. The CDR3 has 14 residues. V dropped 6 bases and J dropped 5 bases, with 16 bases sitting between them. This CDR3 reads CASRSAGRLYGYTF. The CDR3 DNA is TGTGCCAGCAGGTCCGCGGGACGATTATATGGCTACACCTTC.

The gene calls are TRBV19 and TRBJ1-2; D remains unclear. CDR3 size: 16 residues. In germline, CDR1 is LNHDA, CDR2 SQIVND (reference sequence). Trimming shortened V by 1 base and J by 0 bases, and 12 bases separated the two germline ends. The DNA for the CDR3 is TGTGCCAGTAGTATAGGAGGAAGAGCTACTAACTATGGCTACACCTTC. Translating gives CASSIGGRATNYGYTF.

This sequence joins TRBV21-1 and TRBJ1-1; the table names TRBD1, a call not compared with the DNA. TRBV21-1 counts as a pseudogene. The CDR3 consists of 14 residues. For the CDR3, the DNA is TGTGCCAGCAGCAAAGACGGCAGGGCTTCTGAAGCTTTCTTT. This codes for CASSKDGRASEAFF.

The chain's CDR3 is CASSARPDGGKGYNSPLHF. CDR3 DNA sequence: TGTGCCAGCAGCGCACGGCCCGACGGGGGGAAGGGCTATAATTCACCCCTCCACTTT. The V and J genes are TRBV21-1 and TRBJ1-6. TRBV21-1 represents a pseudogene. The CDR3 sequence is 19 residues long.

This sequence joins TRBV6-5 and TRBJ1-5, with TRBD1 matching over 7 bases. Germline assignment: CDR1 MNHEY and CDR2 SVGAGI. This CDR3 contains 14 residues. Trimming cost V 4 bases and J 5 bases; bases outside gene matches: 5. The CDR3 here is CASSFQGVDQPQHF. The CDR3 bases are TGTGCCAGCAGTTTTCAGGGGGTGGATCAGCCCCAGCATTTT.

V gene TRBV19 combines with J gene TRBJ2-3, with a weak D call TRBD2 (6 bases). Germline V lookup: CDR1 LNHDA, CDR2 SQIVND (reference sequence). The CDR3 loop spans 15 amino acids. Trimming took 3 bases from V and 0 from J, leaving 10 bases between them. The CDR3 DNA is TGTGCCAGTAGTATCGTACGGGGGAGCACAGATACGCAGTATTTT. This codes for CASSIVRGSTDTQYF.

V usage is TRBV28 and J usage is TRBJ1-1, with 11 bases fitting TRBD1. V shed 4 bases and J 7 bases; nucleotides not matched to a gene: 8. Germline-derived CDR1 and CDR2 are MDHEN and SYDVKM. This CDR3 has 15 amino acids. The CDR3 loop is CASSSPGQGESEAFF. Written as DNA, the CDR3 is TGTGCCAGCAGTTCCCCGGGACAGGGGGAGAGTGAAGCTTTCTTT.

The chain couples TRBV5-1 to TRBJ1-1, with 7 bases identical to TRBD1. There are 14 residues in the CDR3. The V gene's germline CDR1 is SGHRS and CDR2 YFSETQ. V shed 5 bases and J 4 bases; nucleotides not matched to a gene: 8. The CDR3 region is CASSSHRGGTEAFF. DNA for the CDR3: TGCGCCAGCAGTTCCCACAGGGGCGGCACTGAAGCTTTCTTT.

The chain is built from TRBV5-1 and TRBJ2-7; no clear D gene. Trimming took off 4 bases at V and 0 bases at J, with 14 bases between the two ends. Germline loops: CDR1 SGHRS, CDR2 YFSETQ. This CDR3 spans 15 amino acids. The CDR3 protein is CASSPMTSPSYEQYF. Here the CDR3 DNA reads TGCGCCAGCAGCCCTATGACAAGCCCCTCCTACGAGCAGTACTTC.

The chain combines TRBV5-1 with TRBJ1-4; TRBD1 aligns across 9 bases. Trimming took 3 bases from V and 4 from J; bases not matched to a gene: 7. The CDR3 is 16 residues long. Germline values: CDR1 SGHRS, CDR2 YFSETQ. The CDR3 coding sequence is TGCGCCAGCAGCTCTGGACAGGGGCAGAATAATGAAAAACTGTTTTTT. Protein sequence: CASSSGQGQNNEKLFF.